In its sample, the clone carrying this T cell receptor (beta chain) was seen a few times. Its antigen is undetermined. One entry per CDR3 protein results from TCRdb running MiXCR on the RACE reads. Of around 69,000 distinct CDR3 sequences listed, about 9.1% are singletons. The source of the sample is a study of human T cells and chemical hapten exposure. On the study more broadly: A mostly female patient group had alopecia areata, totalis or universalis.

Study findings and constraints: DPC sensitization produced no change in TCRs with frequency above 1 in 1000.

CDR3 length equals 16 residues. The V gene's germline CDR1 is SSHAT and CDR2 FNYEAQ (reference sequence). J was trimmed by 5 bases and V by 1 base; bases with no gene match: 5. The time point is: patch test 1, 2 weeks after DPC sensitization. As for treatment: therapeutic diphenylcyclopropenone sensitization with weekly scalp DPC. The origin of this receptor is a woman in her 40s with alopecia areata. Some clones in this sample may be carry-over from other donors' samples. The chain recombines TRBV7-7 with TRBJ2-2, with 9 bases lining up with TRBD2. This material consisted of whole blood, taken in connection with sensitization to the hapten diphenylcyclopropenone (DPC). CDR3 loop: CASSLVAGARTGELFF. CDR3 sequence (DNA): TGTGCCAGCAGCTTAGTAGCGGGGGCGCGGACCGGGGAGCTGTTTTTT. Looking up the rest from reference TRBV7-7 and TRBJ2-2 gives the full variable domain: GAGVSQSPRYKVTKRGQDVTLRCDPISSHATLYWYQQALGQGPEFLTYFNYEAQPDKSGLPSDRFSAERPEGSISTLTIQRTEQRDSAMYRCASSLVAGARTGELFFGEGSRLTVL.